This entry lists 4 T cell receptor beta chains sequenced from one sample in a study of vaccination and CD4 T cells after COVID-19. Treatment described: roughly 10-day PBMC culture with coronavirus spike peptide pools or control peptides (ViraFEST assay). The Oncomine TCR Beta short-read assay was applied to DNA of cultured CD4+ T cells. One entry per CDR3 protein, called by TCRdb with MiXCR from the PCR reads. The repertoire consists of 12,000 or so distinct CDR3 sequences, with less than 80% occurring once and the leading ten covering roughly 10%. Their cognate antigens are unknown. The material sequenced was CD4+ T cells from blood, cultured in vitro. The receptors come from a human donor who had recovered from COVID-19.

CDR3 nucleotide sequence: TGTGCCAGCAGTTCGCGACAGGGCGCCTACAATGAGCAGTTCTTC. It encodes CASSSRQGAYNEQFF. The rearrangement joins TRBV6-5 to TRBJ2-1; 7 nucleotides align to TRBD1. Germline V gene data show CDR1 as MNHEY and CDR2 as SVGAGI. The CDR3 contains 15 residues. The junction had 5 bases not matched to a gene; V was cut back by 4 bases and J by 2 bases.

This clonotype has just a few counts. The genes are TRBV2 and TRBJ2-7, with 14 bases matching TRBD2. The J segment lost 3 bases and the V segment lost 6 bases, leaving 1 base of the junction unmatched. There are 14 residues in the CDR3. Germline V lookup: CDR1 SNHLY, CDR2 FYNNEI. In DNA, the CDR3 is TGTGCCAGCAGGGGGACTAGCGGGGGCTACGAGCAGTACTTC. Encoded protein: CASRGTSGGYEQYF.

The chain joins TRBV11-2 to TRBJ2-1, with no clear D. The V gene's germline CDR1 is SGHAT and CDR2 FQNNGV. V was cut by 5 bases and J by 6 bases, with 20 bases left in between. The CDR3 spans 16 residues. DNA for the CDR3: TGTGCCAGCAGCCACGTAGGCAGGCCTTCCCCCAATGAGCAGTTCTTC. It encodes CASSHVGRPSPNEQFF. The complete variable domain, with remaining parts taken from reference TRBV11-2 and TRBJ2-1, reads EAGVAQSPRYKIIEKRQSVAFWCNPISGHATLYWYQQILGQGPKLLIQFQNNGVVDDSQLPKDRFSAERLKGVDSTLKIQPAKLEDSAVYLCASSHVGRPSPNEQFFGPGTRLTVL.

The V call is TRBV6-1, the J call TRBJ2-5; the match to TRBD1 covers 7 bases. Germline values: CDR1 MNHNS, CDR2 SASEGT. The CDR3 is 15 amino acids. V shed 2 bases and J 5 bases; nucleotides not matched to a gene: 8. Written as DNA, the CDR3 is TGTGCCAGCAGTGAAAACAGGGGTAGGGGGGAGACCCAGTACTTC. Translation: CASSENRGRGETQYF.